These T cell receptor beta chains were read from a single sample in a study of blood T cell repertoires in COVID-19. The table came from immunoSEQ multiplex PCR; TCRdb's copy has only in-frame clones and leaves some out. The table records about 83,000 clones, 80% to 90% of them present only once. Sequencing used peripheral blood. The receptors here all came from an elderly woman with acute or convalescent COVID-19. Each CDR3 is given without its conserved first and last residue.

TRBJ2-2 TRBV14 ASSFRSGELF
TRBJ2-5 TRBV7-9 ASSLELARETQY
TRBJ2-7 TRBV7-2 ASSAYTTGTGNY
TRBJ2-4 TRBV14 ASSQDRGEGRAKNIQY
TRBJ1-5 TRBV4-2 ASSQESVFSNQPQH
TRBJ2-5 TRBV6-5 AVGQGVNQETQY
TRBJ1-2 TRBV2 ASSGGGPGYGYT
TRBJ2-7 TRBV5-6 ASSLGPGGQY
TRBJ1-5 TRBV6-6 ASSPQGHNQPQH
TRBJ1-1 TRBV5-4 ASSLAPGNTEAF
TRBJ1-1 TRBV9 ASSAPGNTEAF
TRBJ1-1 TRBV25-1 ASSRQENTEAF
TRBJ2-5 TRBV27 ASRTAGGRRETQY
TRBJ1-2 TRBV7-9 ASSLGARGDTYGYT
TRBJ2-1 TRBV28 ASSPGQRTAEQF
TRBJ2-7 TRBV28 ASSWTGGFYEQY
TRBJ1-5 TRBV7-2 ASSLALDRPNQPQH
TRBJ1-5 TRBV11-2 ASSVGWGRGNQPQH
TRBJ1-1 TRBV3-1/TRBV3-2 ASSQAHSTGSIAAF
TRBJ1-1 TRBV2 ASSLDSQMNTEAF
TRBJ1-5 TRBV5-1 ASSLGGLDQPQH
TRBJ2-2 TRBV7-6 ASSPPGLWTGELF
TRBJ2-1 TRBV6-5 ASSSHRGSYNEQF
TRBJ2-7 TRBV5-1 ASSLEGTGFSYEQY
TRBJ2-7 TRBV3-1/TRBV3-2 ASSQDQGGEQY
TRBJ1-2 TRBV28 ASSLPSGGYT
TRBJ1-4 TRBV7-9 ASSLESGFEKLF
TRBJ1-3 TRBV6-5 ASKSGGNTIY
TRBJ1-2 TRBV6-5 ASSYLGQNFDYGYT
TRBJ1-4 TRBV7-2 ASSLQGVANEKLF
TRBJ1-1 TRBV4-1 ASSPEGAGTEAF
TRBJ2-1 TRBV5-6 ASKPSGGTGWFDEQF
TRBJ1-5 TRBV3-1/TRBV3-2 ASSPGQGPYSNQPQH
TRBJ1-2 TRBV7-9 ASSPRGDGTSYT
TRBJ2-3 TRBV11-3 ASSRAERGYTDTQY
TRBJ1-2 TRBV4-1 ASSQPGHGNPGYT
TRBJ2-7 TRBV6-1 ASSEGTGRAEQY
TRBJ2-5 TRBV2 ASKPEETQY
TRBJ1-6 TRBV23-1 ASSRLQSGGSPLH
TRBJ2-4 TRBV18 ASMGLAGELAKNIQY
TRBJ1-2 TRBV15 ATTIHIGGKRIYGYT
TRBJ2-7 TRBV10-3 AISDRTSGGHEQY
TRBJ1-3 TRBV6-5 ASSFTGTQIGNTIY
TRBJ1-1 TRBV15 ATSRRSGTGGTEAF
TRBJ1-1 TRBV28 ASSPRGTEAF
TRBJ2-1 TRBV5-4 ASSLARGNEQF
TRBJ1-6 TRBV5-1 ASRLESNSPLH
TRBJ1-3 TRBV6-5 ASRPGQSSGNTIY
TRBJ1-5 TRBV21-1 ASSKETPGQGIRQPQH
TRBJ1-2 TRBV5-6 ASSLIKVTTGGYT
TRBJ2-3 TRBV6-5 ASTSRRGPDTQY
TRBJ2-7 TRBV7-2 ASAELKTRGEGEQY
TRBJ1-3 TRBV5-1 ASSSVGNTIY
TRBJ2-3 TRBV24-1 ATKGGGPPTSTDTQY
TRBJ2-2 TRBV15 ATSPAGSFAGELF
TRBJ2-1 TRBV19 ASIGDRKNEQF
TRBJ2-1 TRBV27 ASSSSRDFYNEQF
TRBJ1-1 TRBV2 ASSDPTGGNTEAF